The next 25 T cell receptor beta chains were all read from a single sample in a study of regulatory T cells in long-lasting Graves disease (dated by TCRdb to the early 2020s). The time point label corresponds to: newly diagnosed GD, antithyroid drugs for less than 3 months. RNA was extracted from PBMCs in TRIzol for both TCR sequencing and RNA sequencing. The receptor library was made with multiplex PCR. The run used an Illumina HiSeq 4000. To build TCR beta libraries, CDR3 regions were amplified by Arm-PCR using iRepertoire HTBI primers. TCRdb reran the public reads through fastp at Q25 and MiXCR, keeping productive beta chains. Rows are unified per CDR3 protein, each entry keeping the most common DNA and genes. Across this sample there are approximately 440,000 distinct CDR3 sequences, with around 15% seen only once. More than 9% of the sample is in the top ten clones. These data also featured in a second study, about T cells in Graves' hyperthyroidism and ophthalmopathy.

Sequencing was performed on peripheral blood mononuclear cells (PBMCs), taken at new diagnosis, from a patient treated with antithyroid drugs. The receptors come from a man aged 40-55 years with Graves disease. Donor details come from another sample of the same person, matched by shared clones.

J is TRBJ1-2 and V is TRBV2; 7 positions match TRBD1. V gave up 5 bases and J gave up 13 bases; unmatched junction bases: 10. The length of the CDR3 is 12 residues. From germline, CDR1 is SNHLY and CDR2 FYNNEI. CDR3 region: CASSRDSVGVTF. The CDR3 DNA is TGTGCCAGCAGTCGGGACAGTGTGGGGGTCACCTTC.

The V and J genes are TRBV9 and TRBJ1-1; D is possibly TRBD1 (5 bases). Per germline, CDR1 SGDLS and CDR2 YYNGEE. The CDR3 spans 15 residues. The germline V and J ends were trimmed by 0 bases and 6 bases, with 15 bases remaining between them. The CDR3 protein is CASSVGQTNIAEAFF. The CDR3 bases are TGTGCCAGCAGCGTAGGACAGACGAACATCGCTGAAGCTTTCTTT.

This clonotype was seen a single time. A read error may explain this, as a much larger clone is one base away. V gene TRBV3-1 combines with J gene TRBJ2-2; D is possibly TRBD1 (6 bases). The CDR3 is 15 amino acids. Germline values: CDR1 LGHDT, CDR2 YNNKEL (reference sequence). CDR3 sequence (DNA): TGTGCCAGCAGCCAAGACAGGGGACACACCGGGGAGCCGTTTTTT. Protein: CASSQDRGHTGEPFF.

This clonotype has only a few counts. The chain carries TRBV7-9 and TRBJ2-1, with 10 bases lining up with TRBD1. This CDR3 spans 15 amino acids. The germline gives CDR1 SEHNR, CDR2 FQNEAQ (reference sequence). With 5 bases clipped from V and 1 base from J, the junction kept 2 bases outside the gene matches. CDR3 amino acids: CASSRDRGSYNEQFF. CDR3 bases: TGTGCCAGCAGCCGGGACAGGGGTTCCTACAATGAGCAGTTCTTC. Full variable domain (missing parts from reference TRBV7-9 and TRBJ2-1): DTGVSQNPRHKITKRGQNVTFRCDPISEHNRLYWYRQTLGQGPEFLTYFQNEAQLEKSRLLSDRFSAERPKGSFSTLEIQRTEQGDSAMYLCASSRDRGSYNEQFFGPGTRLTVL.

This clonotype was seen many times. V is TRBV2 and J is TRBJ2-3; 13 nucleotides agree with TRBD2. J gave up 3 bases and V 8 bases, and 2 bases lay outside the gene matches. Germline V CDR1 and CDR2: SNHLY, FYNNEI. CDR3 length equals 14 residues. CDR3 DNA: TGTGCCAGCTGGACTAGCGGGAGAACAGATACGCAGTATTTT. This translates into CASWTSGRTDTQYF. The full variable domain, with the rest looked up from reference TRBV2 and TRBJ2-3, is EPEVTQTPSHQVTQMGQEVILRCVPISNHLYFYWYRQILGQKVEFLVSFYNNEISEKSEIFDDQFSVERPDGSNFTLKIRSTKLEDSAMYFCASWTSGRTDTQYFGPGTRLTVL.

On this clonotype: A much larger clone differs by one base, so this may be a read error. The J gene is TRBJ2-7, the V gene TRBV7-3, with 7 nucleotides matching TRBD1. Germline lookup yields CDR1 SGHTA and CDR2 FQGTGA. The CDR3 consists of 16 residues. CDR3 region: CVSSLTGQYLSYEQYF. The CDR3, as DNA: TGTGTCAGCAGCCTTACGGGACAGTACCTTTCCTACGAGCAGTACTTC.

This sequence joins TRBV11-3 and TRBJ2-2, with 9 bases identical to TRBD2. The CDR3 covers 17 residues. Germline V lookup: CDR1 SGHNT, CDR2 YENEEA. After removal of 0 bases from V and 4 bases from J, the junction contained 6 bases not matched to a gene. As DNA, the CDR3 is TGTGCCAGCAGCTTAGATCTGAGCGGGGGGATCACCGGGGAGCTGTTTTTT. It translates to CASSLDLSGGITGELFF.

As concerns this clonotype: This may stem from a read error, because a much larger clone lies one nucleotide away. The chain carries TRBV30 and TRBJ2-2; a weak D match, TRBD1 (5 bases). Germline values: CDR1 GTSNPN, CDR2 SVGIG (reference sequence). The CDR3 totals 13 residues. The CDR3 protein is CAWTRPDTEELFF. The CDR3 DNA follows: TGTGCCTGGACAAGGCCGGACACCGAGGAGCTGTTTTTT.

This clonotype was counted at least ten times. The chain links TRBV7-9 to TRBJ2-7; 9 bases fit TRBD2. Looked up from germline, CDR1 is SEHNR and CDR2 is FQNEAQ (reference sequence). The CDR3 covers 15 residues. The ends lost 5 bases at V and 2 bases at J; junction bases unmatched: 7. Here the CDR3 DNA reads TGTGCCAGCAGCCCTCGGGTAGCGGGAGCCTACGAGCAGTACTTC. This translates into CASSPRVAGAYEQYF. The entire variable domain, with the rest obtained from reference TRBV7-9 and TRBJ2-7, is as follows: DTGVSQNPRHKITKRGQNVTFRCDPISEHNRLYWYRQTLGQGPEFLTYFQNEAQLEKSRLLSDRFSAERPKGSFSTLEIQRTEQGDSAMYLCASSPRVAGAYEQYFGPGTRLTVT.

This clonotype was found a few times. This rearrangement joins TRBV6-2 or TRBV6-3 to TRBJ2-7; D unresolved. This CDR3 is 11 amino acids long. V was clipped by 2 bases and J by 4 bases, with 3 bases between them. Germline CDR1 reads MNHEY; CDR2 reads SVGEGT. In DNA form, the CDR3 reads TGTGCCAGCAGTTACGCGTACGAGCAGTACTTC. Amino acid sequence: CASSYAYEQYF.

This clonotype was counted many times. The chain employs TRBV30 and TRBJ1-6; tentatively, D is TRBD1 (6 bases). The V gene lost 3 bases and the J gene lost 5 bases, with 11 bases spanning the gap. CDR3 length: 14 amino acids. In germline, CDR1 is GTSNPN, CDR2 SVGIG (reference sequence). The CDR3 sequence: CAWRGASNNSPLHF. The DNA of the CDR3 is TGTGCCTGGAGGGGGGCCTCGAATAATTCACCCCTCCACTTT.

This clonotype was seen repeatedly, ten times or more. V gene TRBV6-1 combines with J gene TRBJ1-1; no reliable D call. The CDR3 has 18 amino acids. CDR1 is MNHNS, CDR2 SASEGT, per germline. V was cut by 7 bases and J by 0 bases, with 24 bases left in between. The CDR3 here is CASTNEPVQPVVNTEAFF. The CDR3 DNA follows: TGTGCCAGCACCAACGAGCCCGTACAACCAGTCGTGAACACTGAAGCTTTCTTT.

This clonotype was seen at least ten times. The chain couples TRBV5-1 to TRBJ2-7; TRBD2 is a possible D gene (6 bases). The CDR3 has 15 amino acids. V shed 4 bases and J shed 2 bases, with 16 bases lying between them. Germline CDR1 and CDR2: SGHRS and YFSETQ. The CDR3 DNA sequence: TGCGCCAGCAGCCCTCGGCCGGGAGAGGCCTACGAGCAGTACTTC. Amino acid sequence: CASSPRPGEAYEQYF.

The J gene is TRBJ2-7, the V gene TRBV4-1; 8 positions match TRBD2. J gave up 1 base and V 3 bases, and 8 bases lay outside the gene matches. Germline-derived CDR1 and CDR2 are MGHRA and YSYEKL. The CDR3 contains 16 residues. CDR3 bases: TGCGCCAGCAGCCAGCCGGGAGGGGGGCAGTCCTACGAGCAGTACTTC. Translation gives CASSQPGGGQSYEQYF.

Worth noting for this clonotype: This may come from a read error, since a much larger clone is one base off. The CDR3 DNA reads as TGTGCCAGCGGTTTAGGGAACCGATTGTCCTACGAGCAGTACTTC. Amino acid sequence: CASGLGNRLSYEQYF. This chain joins TRBV12-3 or TRBV12-4 and TRBJ2-7; D uncertain. The CDR3 is made up of 15 amino acids.

This clonotype was found many times. This chain joins TRBV20-1 and TRBJ2-2, with D possibly TRBD2 on 6 matching bases. CDR3 length: 14 amino acids. Trimming took off 2 bases at V and 9 bases at J, with 16 bases between the two ends. CDR1 DFQATT and CDR2 SNEGSKA come from the germline V gene (reference sequence). Written as DNA, the CDR3 is TGCAGTGCTAGATTTGAGGGAGGTCGTCGGGAGCTGTTTTTT. Translated, it gives CSARFEGGRRELFF.

This clonotype was seen many times. The chain recombines TRBV15 with TRBJ1-1, with D unclear. This CDR3 has 14 residues. V was shortened by 3 bases and J by 1 base, with 9 bases between the two germline ends. Germline V gene data show CDR1 as LNHNV and CDR2 as YYDKDF (reference sequence). The CDR3 sequence: CATSSRLTNTEAFF. CDR3 sequence (DNA): TGTGCCACCAGCAGTAGGCTCACGAACACTGAAGCTTTCTTT.

The chain uses TRBV7-9 and TRBJ2-3, with 10 positions matching TRBD1. Germline lookup yields CDR1 SEHNR and CDR2 FQNEAQ (reference sequence). This CDR3 has 14 amino acids. V shed 5 bases and J 6 bases; nucleotides not matched to a gene: 5. CDR3 residues: CASSGGDRGDTQYF. In nucleotides, the CDR3 is TGTGCCAGCAGCGGAGGGGACAGGGGCGATACGCAGTATTTT.

The gene calls are TRBV5-1 and TRBJ2-5; a possible D gene is TRBD1 (7 bases). Trimming cost V 8 bases and J 3 bases, with 20 bases left between them. There are 15 residues in the CDR3. The germline V gene has CDR1 SGHRS and CDR2 YFSETQ. CDR3 nucleotides: TGCGCCAGTACCAGGACAGGTGGGGAGGAAGAGACCCAGTACTTC. It specifies CASTRTGGEEETQYF.

In its sample, this clonotype was seen a few times. The J gene is TRBJ2-3, the V gene TRBV20-1; 11 positions agree with TRBD2. Looked up from germline, CDR1 is DFQATT and CDR2 is SNEGSKA (reference sequence). V lost 5 bases to trimming and J lost 0 bases; unmatched junction nucleotides: 1. There are 14 residues in the CDR3. The CDR3 DNA reads TGCAGTGCTCCTAGCGGGAGGAGCACAGATACGCAGTATTTT. Translation: CSAPSGRSTDTQYF.

In its sample, this clonotype was seen a few times. V is TRBV20-1 and J is TRBJ2-1; 10 bases line up with TRBD2. The V gene's germline CDR1 is DFQATT and CDR2 SNEGSKA (reference sequence). CDR3 length equals 17 residues. V was clipped by 0 bases and J by 7 bases; unmatched bases: 12. The CDR3 reads CSARDRGSGRAGNEQFF. The CDR3 DNA follows: TGCAGTGCTAGAGATCGGGGAAGCGGGAGGGCCGGGAATGAGCAGTTCTTC.

V is TRBV7-6 and J is TRBJ2-3; 12 nucleotides match TRBD2. V shed 5 bases and J 6 bases; nucleotides not matched to a gene: 6. This CDR3 has 15 amino acids. CDR1 is SGHVS, CDR2 FNYEAQ, per germline. The DNA of the CDR3 is TGTGCCAGCAGCCGACTAGCGGGAGCGGGGGATACGCAGTATTTT. Protein sequence: CASSRLAGAGDTQYF.

Regarding this clonotype: A much larger clone is a single base away; this may be a read error. V usage is TRBV28 and J usage is TRBJ2-5; 9 positions agree with TRBD1. Germline V gene sequence: CDR1 MDHEN, CDR2 SYDVKM. The CDR3 length is 17 residues. J lost 4 bases, V lost 3 bases, and 12 bases had no gene match. CDR3 sequence (DNA): TGTGCCAGCAGTTTCTCAAACCCGGGACAGGGCCGAGAGACCCAGTACTTC. Translating it yields CASSFSNPGQGRETQYF.

Many counts were recorded for this clonotype. The CDR3 spells CASSETGTDGNEQFF. The CDR3 nucleotides are TGTGCCAGCAGTGAAACTGGGACAGACGGCAATGAGCAGTTCTTC. V is TRBV2 and J is TRBJ2-1, with 7 bases that match TRBD1. Germline CDR1 and CDR2: SNHLY and FYNNEI. This CDR3 comprises 15 residues. J gave up 6 bases and V 2 bases, and 7 bases lay outside the gene matches. Full variable domain (rest looked up from reference TRBV2 and TRBJ2-1): EPEVTQTPSHQVTQMGQEVILRCVPISNHLYFYWYRQILGQKVEFLVSFYNNEISEKSEIFDDQFSVERPDGSNFTLKIRSTKLEDSAMYFCASSETGTDGNEQFFGPGTRLTVL.

This clonotype occurred a few times. V is TRBV29-1 and J is TRBJ2-6; D unclear. This CDR3 is 13 amino acids long. Trimming took 5 bases from V and 0 from J, leaving 5 bases between them. Germline assignment: CDR1 SQVTM and CDR2 ANQGSEA. The CDR3 reads CSVSDSGANVLTF. CDR3 DNA sequence: TGCAGCGTTTCCGACTCTGGGGCCAACGTCCTGACTTTC.